Sequencing of this T cell receptor beta chain was carried out in a study of T cell changes during pregnancy in multiple sclerosis. Data came from immunoSEQ multiplex PCR; TCRdb stores just in-frame clones and leaves some out. The repertoire holds approximately 71,000 clones, with roughly 90% as singletons. CDR1 GTSNPN and CDR2 SVGIG come from the germline V gene (reference sequence). The CDR3 covers 19 residues. Trimming removed 3 bases from V and 0 bases from J, with 24 bases in between. This clone is a singleton in its sample. This sequence originates from a female donor with multiple sclerosis, enrolled in a pregnancy study. V is TRBV30 and J is TRBJ2-4, with D perhaps matching TRBD1 (6 bases). The sequencing used peripheral blood, collected in the second trimester of pregnancy. The CDR3 nucleotides are TGTGCCTGGAGCCCTCCGCTATCGTACAGGGTTCCAGCCAAAAACATTCAGTACTTC. It codes for CAWSPPLSYRVPAKNIQYF.